The rows below give T cell receptor beta chains drawn from one sample of a study of blood T cell repertoires in COVID-19. The table came from immunoSEQ multiplex PCR; TCRdb's copy has only in-frame clones and leaves some out. The sample shows approximately 360,000 clones, approximately 88% of them seen only once. Material: PBMCs or T cells enriched from blood (not recorded which). The source of these receptors is a woman aged 25 to 45 with acute COVID-19. Each CDR3 is given with its conserved first and last residue. D genes are given only for firm matches. Size is omitted from some rows. Given values are once, few, many or a class for expanded clones.

j_call: TRBJ1-2
v_call: TRBV6-5
clone_size: -
d_call: TRBD1
cdr3_nt: TGTGCCAGCAGTTATGGACAGGGGGTAGATGGCTACACCTTC
cdr3_aa: CASSYGQGVDGYTF

j_call: TRBJ1-6
v_call: TRBV19
clone_size: -
d_call: -
cdr3_nt: TGTGCCAGTAGTATGATGACAGTAGGCCCACCCCTCCACTTT
cdr3_aa: CASSMMTVGPPLHF

j_call: TRBJ2-7
v_call: TRBV9
clone_size: once
d_call: -
cdr3_nt: TGTGCCAGCAGCGGGAGCTACTACCCGCGGGTCTGCGAGCAGTACTTC
cdr3_aa: CASSGSYYPRVCEQYF

j_call: TRBJ2-2
v_call: TRBV7-3
clone_size: -
d_call: -
cdr3_nt: TGTGCCAGCAGTCTCAGGGCAGGGGCCGACCCCACCGGGGAGCTGTTTTTT
cdr3_aa: CASSLRAGADPTGELFF

j_call: TRBJ2-7
v_call: TRBV5-1
clone_size: -
d_call: TRBD1
cdr3_nt: TGCGCCAGCAGCGGGGACAGATCCTCCTACGAGCAGTACTTC
cdr3_aa: CASSGDRSSYEQYF

j_call: TRBJ1-2
v_call: TRBV6-5
clone_size: -
d_call: -
cdr3_nt: TGTGCCATCCAGAGGGCAGCCACCCTCACCTATGGCTACACCTTC
cdr3_aa: CAIQRAATLTYGYTF

j_call: TRBJ1-6
v_call: TRBV5-1
clone_size: -
d_call: -
cdr3_nt: TGCGCCAGCAGCGGTGCAGATAATTCACCCCTCCACTTT
cdr3_aa: CASSGADNSPLHF

j_call: TRBJ1-2
v_call: TRBV5-1
clone_size: -
d_call: -
cdr3_nt: TGCGCCAGCAGGCCGACAAATTCCAACTATGGCTACACCTTC
cdr3_aa: CASRPTNSNYGYTF

j_call: TRBJ2-1
v_call: TRBV29-1
clone_size: -
d_call: TRBD2
cdr3_nt: TGCAGCGTACCATTAGGGACTAGGGCCTACAATGAGCAGTTCTTC
cdr3_aa: CSVPLGTRAYNEQFF

j_call: TRBJ2-1
v_call: TRBV29-1
clone_size: -
d_call: TRBD1
cdr3_nt: TGCAGCGTGGAAATCCCACAGGGGGCGTCCTACAATGAGCAGTTCTTC
cdr3_aa: CSVEIPQGASYNEQFF

j_call: TRBJ2-1
v_call: TRBV7-2
clone_size: once
d_call: TRBD2
cdr3_nt: TGTGCCAGCAGCCCCCGGACTAGCGGGGGGAAGCGCAATGAGCAGTTCTTC
cdr3_aa: CASSPRTSGGKRNEQFF

j_call: TRBJ2-7
v_call: TRBV27
clone_size: -
d_call: TRBD1
cdr3_nt: TGTGCCAGCAGTTTATCGGTCACAGGGGGAACCTACGAGCAGTACTTC
cdr3_aa: CASSLSVTGGTYEQYF

j_call: TRBJ1-1
v_call: TRBV3-1/TRBV3-2
clone_size: -
d_call: -
cdr3_nt: TGTGCCAGCAGCCGATTGACAACGAACACTGAAGCTTTCTTT
cdr3_aa: CASSRLTTNTEAFF

j_call: TRBJ1-1
v_call: TRBV18
clone_size: -
d_call: -
cdr3_nt: TGTGCCAGCTCAACGACAGAGGCGAACACTGAAGCTTTCTTT
cdr3_aa: CASSTTEANTEAFF

j_call: TRBJ2-2
v_call: TRBV9
clone_size: -
d_call: TRBD2
cdr3_nt: TGTGCCAGCAATGCCGGGGGAGGGACCGGGGAGCTGTTTTTT
cdr3_aa: CASNAGGGTGELFF

j_call: TRBJ2-1
v_call: TRBV18
clone_size: -
d_call: -
cdr3_nt: TGTGCCAGCTCACCACCGGGAGGAGACAATGAGCAGTTCTTC
cdr3_aa: CASSPPGGDNEQFF

j_call: TRBJ1-1
v_call: TRBV5-1
clone_size: few
d_call: -
cdr3_nt: TGCGCCAGCAGCTTGGTGATGGGCGCGGGCACTGAAGCTTTCTTT
cdr3_aa: CASSLVMGAGTEAFF

j_call: TRBJ1-2
v_call: TRBV2
clone_size: -
d_call: -
cdr3_nt: TGTGCCAGCAGTGAGGAGGTGAATGGCTACACCTTC
cdr3_aa: CASSEEVNGYTF

j_call: TRBJ1-1
v_call: TRBV7-9
clone_size: -
d_call: -
cdr3_nt: TGTGCCAGCAGTCCCCGGGGTACCGAAGCTTTCTTT
cdr3_aa: CASSPRGTEAFF

j_call: TRBJ1-4
v_call: TRBV7-2
clone_size: -
d_call: -
cdr3_nt: TGTGCCAGCAGCTTAGACCAGGTTGCAACTAATGAAAAACTGTTTTTT
cdr3_aa: CASSLDQVATNEKLFF

j_call: TRBJ1-2
v_call: TRBV4-2
clone_size: -
d_call: -
cdr3_nt: TGTGCCAGCAGCCAAGTGCAGGACAGCAGGGGAAATGGCTACACCTTC
cdr3_aa: CASSQVQDSRGNGYTF

j_call: TRBJ2-2
v_call: TRBV9
clone_size: -
d_call: -
cdr3_nt: TGTGCCAGCAGCCTACAGGGTGAGAACACCGGGGAGCTGTTTTTT
cdr3_aa: CASSLQGENTGELFF

j_call: TRBJ1-2
v_call: TRBV19
clone_size: once
d_call: TRBD1
cdr3_nt: TGTGCCAGTAGATTCACAGGGGACTATGGCTACACCTTC
cdr3_aa: CASRFTGDYGYTF

j_call: TRBJ2-1
v_call: TRBV6-4
clone_size: -
d_call: -
cdr3_nt: TGTGCCAGCAGTGAGCGCCCACGGAATGAGCAGTTCTTC
cdr3_aa: CASSERPRNEQFF

j_call: TRBJ2-3
v_call: TRBV6-2/TRBV6-3
clone_size: -
d_call: -
cdr3_nt: TGTGCCAGCAGTTACAGGGGAGATACGCAGTATTTT
cdr3_aa: CASSYRGDTQYF

j_call: TRBJ1-2
v_call: TRBV19
clone_size: -
d_call: -
cdr3_nt: TGTGCCAGTAGTATGTCGGGAAATGGCTACACCTTC
cdr3_aa: CASSMSGNGYTF

j_call: TRBJ2-6
v_call: TRBV29-1
clone_size: -
d_call: -
cdr3_nt: TGCAGCGTTGAAGACAGGGGCTCTGGGGCCAACGTCCTGACTTTC
cdr3_aa: CSVEDRGSGANVLTF

j_call: TRBJ1-6
v_call: TRBV5-1
clone_size: -
d_call: TRBD1
cdr3_nt: TGCGCCAGCAGCCGGGACAGGAGCAACTCACCCCTCCACTTT
cdr3_aa: CASSRDRSNSPLHF

j_call: TRBJ2-3
v_call: TRBV25-1
clone_size: -
d_call: TRBD2
cdr3_nt: TGTGCCAGCAGTGAAGACTTACCTGGCGGGGGTGGCACAGATACGCAGTATTTT
cdr3_aa: CASSEDLPGGGGTDTQYF

j_call: TRBJ1-1
v_call: TRBV5-5
clone_size: -
d_call: TRBD1
cdr3_nt: TGTGCCAGCAGCTTGTACAGGACAGGGACGATAGCGGGCACTGAAGCTTTCTTT
cdr3_aa: CASSLYRTGTIAGTEAFF

j_call: TRBJ1-1
v_call: TRBV19
clone_size: -
d_call: TRBD1
cdr3_nt: TGTGCCAGTAGTCCAGGACAGGGTGCTGAAGCTTTCTTT
cdr3_aa: CASSPGQGAEAFF

j_call: TRBJ1-5
v_call: TRBV19
clone_size: -
d_call: -
cdr3_nt: TGTGCCAGTAGTGTCGCGGCGTTTAGCAATCAGCCCCAGCATTTT
cdr3_aa: CASSVAAFSNQPQHF

j_call: TRBJ1-6
v_call: TRBV27
clone_size: once
d_call: -
cdr3_nt: TGTGCCAGCCGCAGGGAGGGAGAGGTTTCACCCCTCCACTTT
cdr3_aa: CASRREGEVSPLHF